The rows below give T cell receptor beta chains drawn from one sample of a study of blood T cell repertoires in COVID-19. TCRdb's table, derived via immunoSEQ multiplex PCR, lists solely in-frame clones and lacks some. The sample carries just under 350,000 clones, approximately 91% recorded once. Sample: peripheral blood. Every receptor here comes from a woman in her 70s with COVID-19, enrolled during active disease. CDR3s include the opening cysteine and the closing phenylalanine or tryptophan. The D gene is left open where the match is weak. Only part of the rows carry a size: once, few, many, or a class if the clone is expanded.

j_call,cdr3_length,v_call,d_call,clone_size,cdr3_nt,cdr3_aa
TRBJ2-3,14,TRBV5-4,-,-,TGTGCCAGCTCCGCCTCACGGGTCTCAGATACGCAGTATTTT,CASSASRVSDTQYF
TRBJ2-5,14,TRBV5-4,-,-,TGTGCCAGCAGCTTCTCAGGGTACCAAGAGACCCAGTACTTC,CASSFSGYQETQYF
TRBJ2-1,14,TRBV7-2,-,-,TGTGCCAGCACCTACCTTCTAGGCAGCAATGAGCAGTTCTTC,CASTYLLGSNEQFF
TRBJ1-4,16,TRBV7-9,TRBD1,once,TGTGCCAGCAGCTCGGGACAGGGTACAACTAATGAAAAACTGTTTTTT,CASSSGQGTTNEKLFF
TRBJ1-1,16,TRBV12-5,-,-,TGTGCTAGTGGTTTTAGGGTGACAGGAATGAACACTGAAGCTTTCTTT,CASGFRVTGMNTEAFF
TRBJ2-3,16,TRBV2,TRBD2,-,TGTGCCAGCAGTTTTCCGACTAGCGGGGGGGCTAATACGCAGTATTTT,CASSFPTSGGANTQYF
TRBJ1-1,15,TRBV2,-,once,TGTGCCAGCAGTCCAGCAGGGGCGAGAAACACTGAAGCTTTCTTT,CASSPAGARNTEAFF
TRBJ2-1,17,TRBV7-2,TRBD2,-,TGTGCCAGCAGCTTAGTGTGGGGGGGAAGCTCCTACAATGAGCAGTTCTTC,CASSLVWGGSSYNEQFF
TRBJ1-2,15,TRBV14,TRBD1,-,TGTGCCAGCAGCCGGACAGGGGAGGGAAACTATGGCTACACCTTC,CASSRTGEGNYGYTF
TRBJ2-2,14,TRBV2,TRBD1,-,TGTGCCAGCAGTGGAAGGGGACAGGCCGGGGAGCTGTTTTTT,CASSGRGQAGELFF